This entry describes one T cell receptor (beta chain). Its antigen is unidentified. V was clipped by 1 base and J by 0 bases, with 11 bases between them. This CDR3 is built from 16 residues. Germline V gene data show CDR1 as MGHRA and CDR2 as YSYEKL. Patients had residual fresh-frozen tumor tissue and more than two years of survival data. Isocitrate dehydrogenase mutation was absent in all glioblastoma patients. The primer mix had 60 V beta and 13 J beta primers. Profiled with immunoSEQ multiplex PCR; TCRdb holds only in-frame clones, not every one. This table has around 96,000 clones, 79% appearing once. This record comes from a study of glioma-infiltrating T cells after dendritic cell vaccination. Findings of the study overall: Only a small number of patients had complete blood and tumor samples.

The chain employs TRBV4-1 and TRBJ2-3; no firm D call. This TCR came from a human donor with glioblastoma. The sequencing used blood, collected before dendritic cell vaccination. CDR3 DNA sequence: TGCGCCAGCAGCCAAGGTCCAACATCTAGCACAGATACGCAGTATTTT. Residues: CASSQGPTSSTDTQYF.